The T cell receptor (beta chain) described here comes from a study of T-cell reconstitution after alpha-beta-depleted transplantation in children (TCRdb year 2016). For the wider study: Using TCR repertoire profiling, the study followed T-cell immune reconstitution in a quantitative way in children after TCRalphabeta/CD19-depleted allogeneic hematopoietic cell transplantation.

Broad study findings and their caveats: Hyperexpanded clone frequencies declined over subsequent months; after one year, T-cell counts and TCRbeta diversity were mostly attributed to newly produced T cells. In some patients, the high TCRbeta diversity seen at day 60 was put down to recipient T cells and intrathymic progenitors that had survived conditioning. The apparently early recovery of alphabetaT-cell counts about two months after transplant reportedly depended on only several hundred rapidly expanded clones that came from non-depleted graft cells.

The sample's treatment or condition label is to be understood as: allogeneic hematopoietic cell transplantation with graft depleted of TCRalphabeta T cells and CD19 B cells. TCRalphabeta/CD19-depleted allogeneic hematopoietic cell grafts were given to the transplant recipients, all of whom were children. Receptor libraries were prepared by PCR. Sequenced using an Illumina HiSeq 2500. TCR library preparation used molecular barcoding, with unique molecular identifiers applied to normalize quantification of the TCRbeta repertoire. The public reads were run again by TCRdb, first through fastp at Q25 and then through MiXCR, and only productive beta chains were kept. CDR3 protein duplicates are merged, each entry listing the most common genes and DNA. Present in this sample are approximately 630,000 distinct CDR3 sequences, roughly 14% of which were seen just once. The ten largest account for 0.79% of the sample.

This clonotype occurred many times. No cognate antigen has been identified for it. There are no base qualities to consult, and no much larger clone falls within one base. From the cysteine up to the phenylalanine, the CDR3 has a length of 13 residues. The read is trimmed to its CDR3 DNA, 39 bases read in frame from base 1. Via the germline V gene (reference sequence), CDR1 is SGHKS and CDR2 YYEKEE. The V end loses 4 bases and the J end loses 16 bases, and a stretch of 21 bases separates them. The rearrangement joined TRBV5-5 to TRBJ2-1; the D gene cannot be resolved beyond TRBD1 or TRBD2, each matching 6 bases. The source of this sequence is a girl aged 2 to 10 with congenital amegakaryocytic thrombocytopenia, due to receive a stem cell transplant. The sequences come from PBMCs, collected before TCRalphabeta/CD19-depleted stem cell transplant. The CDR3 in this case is CASSNTSGASRFF. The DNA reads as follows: TGTGCCAGCAGCAACACCTCGGGGGCGTCCCGTTTCTTC.